The rows below give T cell receptor beta chains drawn from one sample of a study of blood T cell repertoires in COVID-19. Data came from immunoSEQ multiplex PCR; TCRdb stores just in-frame clones and leaves some out. The table has some 200,000 clones, approximately 80% seen once. Sequencing input: peripheral blood. All receptors derive from a human donor in a cohort sampled during active COVID-19. CDR3s include the opening cysteine and the closing phenylalanine or tryptophan. Each record gives: D gene, J gene, clone size, V gene, CDR3 protein, CDR3 DNA. D genes are given only for firm matches. Size values are once, few and many counts, or a class for expanded clones, and some rows have none.

d_gene: TRBD1; j_gene: TRBJ2-1; abundance: .; v_gene: TRBV19; CDR3aa: CASSIGTGGRYNEQFF; CDR3nt: TGTGCCAGTAGTATCGGGACAGGGGGCAGGTACAATGAGCAGTTCTTC
d_gene: .; j_gene: TRBJ1-5; abundance: .; v_gene: TRBV24-1; CDR3aa: CATSPSFEQGSGQPQHF; CDR3nt: TGTGCCACCAGTCCCTCATTCGAACAGGGCTCCGGTCAGCCCCAGCATTTT
d_gene: TRBD1; j_gene: TRBJ1-3; abundance: .; v_gene: TRBV5-4; CDR3aa: CASSGGGQVSSGNTIYF; CDR3nt: TGTGCCAGCAGCGGGGGGGGACAGGTCAGCTCTGGAAACACCATATATTTT
d_gene: .; j_gene: TRBJ2-2; abundance: .; v_gene: TRBV3-1/TRBV3-2; CDR3aa: CASSIKQGNGELFF; CDR3nt: TGTGCCAGCAGCATAAAGCAGGGGAACGGGGAGCTGTTTTTT
d_gene: .; j_gene: TRBJ2-5; abundance: .; v_gene: TRBV5-6; CDR3aa: CASSLEFSYSGETQYF; CDR3nt: TGTGCCAGCAGCTTGGAGTTCAGTTACTCAGGGGAGACCCAGTACTTC
d_gene: TRBD1; j_gene: TRBJ1-2; abundance: .; v_gene: TRBV5-6; CDR3aa: CASSSGTGVYGYTF; CDR3nt: TGTGCCAGCAGTTCCGGGACAGGGGTTTATGGCTACACCTTC
d_gene: .; j_gene: TRBJ1-1; abundance: .; v_gene: TRBV28; CDR3aa: CASTLMGHTNTEAFF; CDR3nt: TGTGCCAGCACTCTTATGGGACACACGAACACTGAAGCTTTCTTT
d_gene: .; j_gene: TRBJ2-5; abundance: .; v_gene: TRBV14; CDR3aa: CASSQEVWRGETQYF; CDR3nt: TGTGCCAGCAGCCAAGAGGTCTGGAGAGGAGAGACCCAGTACTTC
d_gene: TRBD1; j_gene: TRBJ2-5; abundance: .; v_gene: TRBV4-2; CDR3aa: CASSPDRGETQYF; CDR3nt: TGTGCCAGCAGCCCGGACAGGGGGGAGACCCAGTACTTC
d_gene: .; j_gene: TRBJ2-5; abundance: .; v_gene: TRBV28; CDR3aa: CASSPPSLETQYF; CDR3nt: TGTGCCAGCAGCCCCCCTAGCTTGGAGACCCAGTACTTC
d_gene: TRBD1; j_gene: TRBJ1-5; abundance: .; v_gene: TRBV28; CDR3aa: CASSLFTGGYNQPQHF; CDR3nt: TGTGCCAGCAGTTTATTTACAGGGGGCTACAATCAGCCCCAGCATTTT
d_gene: .; j_gene: TRBJ1-4; abundance: .; v_gene: TRBV27; CDR3aa: CASSFGTGKKLFF; CDR3nt: TGTGCCAGCAGTTTCGGAACAGGGAAAAAACTGTTTTTT
d_gene: .; j_gene: TRBJ2-1; abundance: .; v_gene: TRBV5-1; CDR3aa: CASSNSGDNEQFF; CDR3nt: TGCGCCAGCAGCAATAGCGGCGACAATGAGCAGTTCTTC
d_gene: .; j_gene: TRBJ1-2; abundance: .; v_gene: TRBV30; CDR3aa: CAWSWEGLVTYGYTF; CDR3nt: TGTGCCTGGAGTTGGGAGGGGCTCGTAACTTATGGCTACACCTTC
d_gene: TRBD1; j_gene: TRBJ2-1; abundance: .; v_gene: TRBV7-9; CDR3aa: CASSVRQGAVNEQFF; CDR3nt: TGTGCCAGCAGCGTCCGACAGGGGGCTGTAAATGAGCAGTTCTTC
d_gene: TRBD1; j_gene: TRBJ2-7; abundance: .; v_gene: TRBV27; CDR3aa: CASSTTGGEQYF; CDR3nt: TGTGCCAGCAGTACTACAGGGGGCGAGCAGTACTTC
d_gene: TRBD1; j_gene: TRBJ1-2; abundance: .; v_gene: TRBV24-1; CDR3aa: CATSDRTGGGYTF; CDR3nt: TGTGCCACCAGTGATCGGACAGGGGGAGGCTACACCTTC
d_gene: .; j_gene: TRBJ2-1; abundance: .; v_gene: TRBV3-1/TRBV3-2; CDR3aa: CASSQDLEAAGWGDEQFF; CDR3nt: TGTGCCAGCAGCCAAGATTTGGAGGCGGCGGGATGGGGAGATGAGCAGTTCTTC
d_gene: TRBD2; j_gene: TRBJ2-1; abundance: .; v_gene: TRBV4-1; CDR3aa: CASSQLAGGPNEQFF; CDR3nt: TGCGCCAGCAGCCAACTAGCGGGAGGTCCCAATGAGCAGTTCTTC
d_gene: .; j_gene: TRBJ1-1; abundance: .; v_gene: TRBV6-1; CDR3aa: CASSEVIEDTEAFF; CDR3nt: TGTGCCAGCAGTGAAGTGATCGAGGACACTGAAGCTTTCTTT
d_gene: .; j_gene: TRBJ2-7; abundance: .; v_gene: TRBV7-9; CDR3aa: CASSPRSYEQYF; CDR3nt: TGTGCCAGCAGCCCCCGGAGCTACGAGCAGTACTTC
d_gene: .; j_gene: TRBJ2-2; abundance: once; v_gene: TRBV11-2; CDR3aa: CASSLGTAPGELFF; CDR3nt: TGTGCCAGCAGCTTAGGTACAGCTCCCGGGGAGCTGTTTTTT
d_gene: .; j_gene: TRBJ1-1; abundance: .; v_gene: TRBV9; CDR3aa: CASSLTVNTEAFF; CDR3nt: TGTGCCAGCAGCCTAACAGTGAACACTGAAGCTTTCTTT
d_gene: TRBD1; j_gene: TRBJ1-2; abundance: .; v_gene: TRBV19; CDR3aa: CASSIRDSGYGYTF; CDR3nt: TGTGCCAGTAGTATACGGGACAGCGGCTATGGCTACACCTTC
d_gene: .; j_gene: TRBJ1-2; abundance: .; v_gene: TRBV18; CDR3aa: CASSPSAQGFYGYTF; CDR3nt: TGTGCCAGCTCACCAAGCGCACAGGGTTTCTATGGCTACACCTTC
d_gene: TRBD1; j_gene: TRBJ2-2; abundance: many; v_gene: TRBV4-2; CDR3aa: CASSQEDRRGQGGELFF; CDR3nt: TGTGCCAGCAGCCAGGAAGACCGCAGGGGGCAAGGTGGGGAGCTGTTTTTT
d_gene: TRBD1; j_gene: TRBJ1-1; abundance: few; v_gene: TRBV28; CDR3aa: CASRSSTGGKDTEAFF; CDR3nt: TGTGCCAGCAGATCAAGCACAGGGGGTAAGGACACTGAAGCTTTCTTT
d_gene: TRBD2; j_gene: TRBJ2-4; abundance: .; v_gene: TRBV10-3; CDR3aa: CAISEGLAVSVNIQYF; CDR3nt: TGTGCCATCAGTGAGGGACTAGCGGTTTCCGTAAACATTCAGTACTTC
d_gene: .; j_gene: TRBJ1-2; abundance: .; v_gene: TRBV7-3; CDR3aa: CASSKSGNYGYTF; CDR3nt: TGTGCCAGCAGCAAGTCGGGGAACTATGGCTACACCTTC
d_gene: .; j_gene: TRBJ1-1; abundance: .; v_gene: TRBV11-2; CDR3aa: CASSFSGGRNTEAFF; CDR3nt: TGTGCCAGCAGCTTCTCCGGGGGGAGGAACACTGAAGCTTTCTTT
d_gene: .; j_gene: TRBJ2-1; abundance: .; v_gene: TRBV5-1; CDR3aa: CASRVRSGIVDEQFF; CDR3nt: TGCGCCAGCAGAGTCCGTAGCGGCATAGTGGATGAGCAGTTCTTC
d_gene: .; j_gene: TRBJ2-7; abundance: .; v_gene: TRBV29-1; CDR3aa: CSQGDYEQYF; CDR3nt: TGCAGTCAAGGGGACTACGAGCAGTACTTC
d_gene: TRBD1; j_gene: TRBJ1-2; abundance: .; v_gene: TRBV7-2; CDR3aa: CASSLDRTGDGYTF; CDR3nt: TGTGCCAGCAGCTTAGATAGGACAGGGGATGGCTACACCTTC
d_gene: .; j_gene: TRBJ1-6; abundance: .; v_gene: TRBV3-1/TRBV3-2; CDR3aa: CASSQGGTWNGPLHF; CDR3nt: TGTGCCAGCAGCCAAGGGGGGACTTGGAACGGACCCCTCCACTTT
d_gene: .; j_gene: TRBJ1-2; abundance: .; v_gene: TRBV29-1; CDR3aa: CSVGQKDGGYTF; CDR3nt: TGCAGCGTTGGACAAAAAGACGGTGGCTACACCTTC
d_gene: TRBD2; j_gene: TRBJ2-1; abundance: .; v_gene: TRBV5-5; CDR3aa: CASSFRGLAGERGGGEQFF; CDR3nt: TGTGCCAGCAGCTTTAGGGGACTAGCGGGAGAAAGGGGAGGGGGTGAGCAGTTCTTC
d_gene: TRBD1; j_gene: TRBJ2-5; abundance: .; v_gene: TRBV27; CDR3aa: CASQGARETQYF; CDR3nt: TGTGCCAGCCAGGGGGCGCGGGAGACCCAGTACTTC
d_gene: .; j_gene: TRBJ1-1; abundance: .; v_gene: TRBV5-1; CDR3aa: CASSLTTEAFF; CDR3nt: TGCGCCAGCAGCTTGACAACTGAAGCTTTCTTT
d_gene: .; j_gene: TRBJ1-2; abundance: .; v_gene: TRBV7-2; CDR3aa: CASSGREGGYTF; CDR3nt: TGTGCCAGCAGCGGTCGGGAGGGCGGCTACACCTTC
d_gene: TRBD2; j_gene: TRBJ2-1; abundance: .; v_gene: TRBV27; CDR3aa: CASSRAGISYNEQFF; CDR3nt: TGTGCCAGCAGCAGAGCGGGAATATCCTACAATGAGCAGTTCTTC
d_gene: .; j_gene: TRBJ2-5; abundance: .; v_gene: TRBV7-2; CDR3aa: CASSLPSQETQYF; CDR3nt: TGTGCCAGCAGCTTACCCTCCCAAGAGACCCAGTACTTC
d_gene: .; j_gene: TRBJ1-1; abundance: .; v_gene: TRBV7-6; CDR3aa: CASSRIRQSNTEAFF; CDR3nt: TGTGCCAGCAGCCGAATCAGACAAAGCAACACTGAAGCTTTCTTT
d_gene: TRBD2; j_gene: TRBJ2-7; abundance: once; v_gene: TRBV27; CDR3aa: CASRPLAGEQYF; CDR3nt: TGTGCCAGCAGGCCTCTAGCGGGAGAGCAGTACTTC
d_gene: .; j_gene: TRBJ1-5; abundance: .; v_gene: TRBV18; CDR3aa: CASSPRHRNQPQHF; CDR3nt: TGTGCCAGCTCACCAAGACACCGCAATCAGCCCCAGCATTTT
d_gene: TRBD2; j_gene: TRBJ2-2; abundance: once; v_gene: TRBV5-1; CDR3aa: CASSFSLLAGGPGGELFF; CDR3nt: TGCGCCAGCAGCTTTTCGCTGCTAGCGGGAGGACCAGGCGGGGAGCTGTTTTTT
d_gene: .; j_gene: TRBJ2-5; abundance: .; v_gene: TRBV14; CDR3aa: CASSLRPGARSETQYF; CDR3nt: TGTGCCAGCAGCCTACGCCCAGGGGCACGAAGCGAGACCCAGTACTTC
d_gene: .; j_gene: TRBJ2-7; abundance: .; v_gene: TRBV29-1; CDR3aa: CSYSSISYEQYF; CDR3nt: TGCAGCTATTCGTCTATCTCCTACGAGCAGTACTTC
d_gene: TRBD2; j_gene: TRBJ2-1; abundance: .; v_gene: TRBV3-1/TRBV3-2; CDR3aa: CASSPGLAGTNEQFF; CDR3nt: TGTGCCAGCAGCCCGGGCCTAGCGGGGACTAATGAGCAGTTCTTC
d_gene: .; j_gene: TRBJ2-2; abundance: .; v_gene: TRBV19; CDR3aa: CASSNVWTRHTGGLFF; CDR3nt: TGTGCCAGTAGTAACGTGTGGACCCGACACACCGGGGGGCTGTTTTTT
d_gene: TRBD1; j_gene: TRBJ2-7; abundance: .; v_gene: TRBV7-2; CDR3aa: CASSLEGTGSYEQYF; CDR3nt: TGTGCCAGCAGCTTAGAAGGGACAGGCTCCTACGAGCAGTACTTC
d_gene: .; j_gene: TRBJ1-1; abundance: few; v_gene: TRBV6-5; CDR3aa: CASNSGQLNTEAFF; CDR3nt: TGTGCCAGCAATTCGGGACAACTGAACACTGAAGCTTTCTTT